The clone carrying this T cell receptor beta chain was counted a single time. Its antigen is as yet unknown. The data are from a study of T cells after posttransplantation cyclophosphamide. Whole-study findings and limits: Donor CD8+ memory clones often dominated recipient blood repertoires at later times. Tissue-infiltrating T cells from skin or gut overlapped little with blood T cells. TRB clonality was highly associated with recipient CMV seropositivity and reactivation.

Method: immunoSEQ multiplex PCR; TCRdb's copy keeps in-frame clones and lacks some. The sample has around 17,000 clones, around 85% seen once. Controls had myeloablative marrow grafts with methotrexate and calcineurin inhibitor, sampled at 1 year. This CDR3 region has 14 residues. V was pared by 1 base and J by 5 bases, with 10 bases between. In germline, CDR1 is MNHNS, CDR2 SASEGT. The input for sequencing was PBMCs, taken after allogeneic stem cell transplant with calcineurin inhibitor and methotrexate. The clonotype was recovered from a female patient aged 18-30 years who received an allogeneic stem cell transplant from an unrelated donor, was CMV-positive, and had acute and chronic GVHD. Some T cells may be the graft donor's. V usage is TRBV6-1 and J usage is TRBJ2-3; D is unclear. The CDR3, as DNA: TGTGCCAGCAGTGAAGACCCACTCCGAGATACGCAGTATTTT. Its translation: CASSEDPLRDTQYF.